These T cell receptor beta chains were read from a single sample in a study of blood T cell repertoires in COVID-19. TCRdb's copy holds only in-frame clones and misses some; the assay was immunoSEQ multiplex PCR. The sample holds tens of thousands of clones; 86% are singletons and the top ten take around 3.1%. The sample consisted of PBMCs or T cells enriched from blood (not recorded which). Receptors originate from a woman aged 50 to 60 who had recovered from COVID-19. Both conserved end residues are trimmed from each CDR3.

V	CDR3
TRBV27	ASSSPRQGAGTEAF
TRBV28	ASSPYTENTEAF
TRBV5-1	ASSLSPLDRGTNEKLF
TRBV5-1	ASSLGQGNYGYT
TRBV2	ASSGTAGLYNEQF
TRBV7-6	ASSLGTGESYEQY
TRBV19	ASSSSLEQY
TRBV28	ASSLYPPTVFSGNTIY
TRBV27	ASSSLLGREGTEAF
TRBV19	ASSDRHSNQPQH
TRBV20-1	SAYQQGVST
TRBV28	ASSLLYRGGDASTDTQY
TRBV6-2/TRBV6-3	ASSYDRETQY
TRBV6-1	ASSEGVWGKGPQH
TRBV6-5	ASRDSSYEQY
TRBV28	ASTTRRGNYGYT
TRBV27	ASSLRDRGYEQY
TRBV27	ASHRTGASYEQY
TRBV6-5	ASSYRLAEGHEQF
TRBV6-5	ASSRGPSGYGYT
TRBV7-9	ASSLLTNEQY
TRBV19	ASSPDRIVTGELF
TRBV18	ASSPEQETQY
TRBV3-1/TRBV3-2	ASSQRGGRGNEQF
TRBV29-1	SVDGRSTGELF
TRBV9	ASSSTPGLATDTQY
TRBV19	ASKTGSYSGANVLT
TRBV7-9	ASSLGASNEQY
TRBV14	ASSLRGTGNNEQF
TRBV6-2/TRBV6-3	ASSYVGTVPYEQY
TRBV19	ASTEQAFGTGYTGELF
TRBV7-9	ASSLLSVNTIY
TRBV4-1	ASSRPTGSGNTIY
TRBV15	ATSSSSVYQPQH